The 27 T cell receptor beta chains in this list originate from one sample, sequenced in a study of T cells in tumors after PD-1 blockade. Profiled with immunoSEQ multiplex PCR; TCRdb holds only in-frame clones, not every one. The sample consists of approximately 46,000 clones, 79% of them appearing once. Sequencing used PBMCs, obtained before anti-PD-1 treatment. Source of these receptors: a human donor with basal cell carcinoma.

The chain combines TRBV7-3 with TRBJ1-1; D call uncertain. The CDR3 length is 15 residues. Trimming took off 5 bases at V and 0 bases at J, with 13 bases between the two ends. The germline CDR1 and CDR2 sequences are SGHTA and FQGTGA. The CDR3 loop reads CASSNSGGLNTEAFF. As DNA, the CDR3 is TGTGCCAGCAGCAACTCGGGCGGACTGAACACTGAAGCTTTCTTT.

The chain combines TRBV12-3 or TRBV12-4 with TRBJ1-2, with D tentatively TRBD1 (5 bases). Trimming shortened V by 5 bases and J by 7 bases, and 11 bases separated the two germline ends. This CDR3 has 12 residues. CDR3 bases: TGTGCCAGCAGTCCAGGGTATAGTGGCTACACCTTC. Translation gives CASSPGYSGYTF.

The chain carries TRBV7-2 and TRBJ2-7, with D possibly matching TRBD1 (7 bases). This CDR3 region has 16 residues. Germline V gives CDR1 SGHTA, CDR2 FQGNSA. Trimming took 5 bases from V and 7 from J, leaving 24 bases between them. The DNA of the CDR3 is TGTGCCAGCAGCCGCGGAGGGGGCACTATGACTTGGGAGCAGTACTTC. The encoded protein is CASSRGGGTMTWEQYF.

The chain carries TRBV25-1 and TRBJ2-1, with 11 bases aligning to TRBD2. V lost 6 bases, J lost 0 bases, and 10 bases stayed unmatched. CDR1 and CDR2 from the germline V gene are MGHDK and SYGVNS. The CDR3 runs 18 residues. The CDR3 region is CASRPGTSGFSSYNEQFF. The CDR3 DNA follows: TGTGCCAGCAGGCCCGGGACTAGCGGTTTTAGCTCCTACAATGAGCAGTTCTTC.

V and J are TRBV7-6 and TRBJ2-3; 8 bases align to TRBD1. The V and J ends lost 0 bases and 4 bases, in that order; junction bases with no gene match: 6. The CDR3 totals 16 residues. The germline V gene has CDR1 SGHVS and CDR2 FNYEAQ. The CDR3 loop is CASSLAGAGGPDTQYF. The CDR3 DNA reads as TGTGCCAGCAGCTTAGCTGGGGCAGGGGGCCCAGATACGCAGTATTTT. Drawing the rest from reference TRBV7-6 and TRBJ2-3, the complete variable domain is GAGVSQSPRYKVTKRGQDVALRCDPISGHVSLYWYRQALGQGPEFLTYFNYEAQQDKSGLPNDRFSAERPEGSISTLTIQRTEQRDSAMYRCASSLAGAGGPDTQYFGPGTRLTVL.

This chain uses TRBV28 with TRBJ2-1; either TRBD1 or TRBD2 may fit D (6 bases each). The germline V gene has CDR1 MDHEN and CDR2 SYDVKM. V lost 3 bases to trimming and J lost 7 bases, with 22 bases between them. This CDR3 has 17 residues. The CDR3 region is CASSLTRGLTPGNEQFF. CDR3 nucleotides: TGTGCCAGCAGTTTGACCCGGGGGCTAACCCCCGGGAATGAGCAGTTCTTC.

The rearrangement uses TRBV19 and TRBJ2-7; 9 bases are shared with TRBD1. Germline assignment: CDR1 LNHDA and CDR2 SQIVND (reference sequence). The CDR3 is 14 residues long. With 5 bases clipped from V and 5 bases from J, the junction kept 7 bases outside the gene matches. In DNA, the CDR3 is TGTGCCAGTAGTGCGGACAGGGGCGAAGACGAGCAGTACTTC. Residues: CASSADRGEDEQYF.

In DNA, the CDR3 is TGCAGCTCACGGGAGGGGTATGGCTACACCTTC. Amino acids: CSSREGYGYTF. The V call is TRBV29-1, the J call TRBJ1-2, with D tentatively TRBD1 (5 bases). The germline V gene encodes CDR1 SQVTM and CDR2 ANQGSEA. Trimming removed 8 bases from V and 5 bases from J, with 12 bases in between. The CDR3 covers 11 residues.

This clone appeared a few times. The rearrangement joins TRBV5-4 to TRBJ1-3; a weak D match, TRBD1 (5 bases). The V and J ends lost 0 bases and 7 bases respectively, with 14 bases between them. CDR3 size: 15 residues. Germline CDR1 reads SGHNT; CDR2 reads YYREEE (reference sequence). CDR3 amino acids: CASSLGPGRGNTIYF. CDR3 nucleotide sequence: TGTGCCAGCAGCTTGGGACCGGGGCGGGGGAACACCATATATTTT.

This clone was counted once. This chain uses TRBV7-3 with TRBJ2-1; D may correspond to TRBD1 or TRBD2 (6 bases each). The CDR3 loop spans 15 amino acids. The V and J ends lost 5 bases and 4 bases respectively, with 15 bases between them. Germline CDR1 is SGHTA and CDR2 is FQGTGA. The CDR3 is CASSQRAGHYNEQFF. In nucleotides, the CDR3 is TGTGCCAGCAGCCAAAGGGCGGGACATTACAATGAGCAGTTCTTC.

The chain couples TRBV9 to TRBJ1-1; no firm D call. Trimming stripped 3 bases from V and 7 bases from J, with 7 bases between. The germline V gene has CDR1 SGDLS and CDR2 YYNGEE. The CDR3 is made up of 11 amino acids. The CDR3: CASSAGSEAFF. In DNA form, the CDR3 reads TGTGCCAGCAGCGCGGGTAGTGAAGCTTTCTTT.

This chain uses TRBV9 with TRBJ2-3; either TRBD1 or TRBD2 may fit D (5 bases each). Trimming took off 0 bases at V and 3 bases at J, with 11 bases between the two ends. Per germline, CDR1 SGDLS and CDR2 YYNGEE. This CDR3 comprises 15 residues. The CDR3 nucleotides are TGTGCCAGCAGCGTAGGAGGGGCGTGGACAGATACGCAGTATTTT. Protein: CASSVGGAWTDTQYF.

The chain employs TRBV18 and TRBJ2-7; 11 bases agree with TRBD1. The CDR3 spans 14 residues. Per germline, CDR1 KGHSH and CDR2 LQKENI. With 9 bases clipped from V and 0 bases from J, the junction kept 4 bases outside the gene matches. The CDR3 is CASTGTGGSYEQYF. The CDR3 DNA follows: TGTGCCAGTACCGGGACAGGGGGCTCCTACGAGCAGTACTTC. Combining the CDR3 with reference TRBV18 and TRBJ2-7 gives the whole variable domain NAGVMQNPRHLVRRRGQEARLRCSPMKGHSHVYWYRQLPEEGLKFMVYLQKENIIDESGMPKERFSAEFPKEGPSILRIQQVVRGDSAAYFCASTGTGGSYEQYFGPGTRLTVT.

Only a few counts were recorded for this clone. The rearrangement joins TRBV28 to TRBJ1-2; perhaps TRBD1 as D (6 bases). The CDR3 loop spans 12 amino acids. Germline V lookup: CDR1 MDHEN, CDR2 SYDVKM. Trimming took 10 bases from V and 3 from J, leaving 12 bases between them. CDR3 coding DNA: TGTGCCACTGGAGAGGGGGACTATGGCTACACCTTC. Translated, it gives CATGEGDYGYTF.

A single count supports this clone. The germline gene is not matched at one end of the junction; a read error may be the cause. The rearrangement links TRBV28 to TRBJ1-2; TRBD1 aligns across 7 bases. CDR3 length: 11 residues. CDR1 and CDR2 from the germline V gene are MDHEN and SYDVKM. CDR3 sequence (DNA): TGTGCCAGCAGCGTAACAGGGGTGGGTGACTTC. This sequence encodes CASSVTGVGDF.

The J gene is TRBJ1-5, the V gene TRBV2; D uncertain. The germline V gene encodes CDR1 SNHLY and CDR2 FYNNEI. This CDR3 region has 12 residues. Trimming cost V 4 bases and J 4 bases, with 5 bases left between them. CDR3 loop: CASSVQNQPQHF. The CDR3 nucleotides are TGTGCCAGCAGTGTGCAGAATCAGCCCCAGCATTTT. The whole variable domain, remainder taken from reference TRBV2 and TRBJ1-5, is EPEVTQTPSHQVTQMGQEVILRCVPISNHLYFYWYRQILGQKVEFLVSFYNNEISEKSEIFDDQFSVERPDGSNFTLKIRSTKLEDSAMYFCASSVQNQPQHFGDGTRLSIL.

This clone showed up just a few times. The CDR3 reads CASSFIMNTEAFF. CDR3 sequence (DNA): TGCGCCAGCAGCTTTATAATGAACACTGAAGCTTTCTTT. The chain recombines TRBV5-1 with TRBJ1-1, with D unresolved. Trimming pared 2 bases from V and 0 bases from J, leaving 5 bases between. The CDR3 contains 13 residues. Per germline, CDR1 SGHRS and CDR2 YFSETQ.

J is TRBJ1-2 and V is TRBV12-3 or TRBV12-4, with D perhaps matching TRBD1 (6 bases). CDR3 length: 11 residues. Deletions cut 8 bases from V and 10 bases from J, with 14 bases between. The DNA for the CDR3 is TGTGCCAGCGGCCGGGGGCGGACCTACACCTTC. Translated, it gives CASGRGRTYTF.

The chain is built from TRBV14 and TRBJ2-7, with D uncertain. Germline V gene data show CDR1 as SGHDN and CDR2 as FVKESK. The ends were cut back, 1 base at V and 3 bases at J, with 7 bases in the middle. The CDR3 sequence is 13 residues long. The CDR3 is CASSQVSGYEQYF. CDR3 bases: TGTGCCAGCAGCCAAGTCTCCGGCTACGAGCAGTACTTC.

The chain is built from TRBV4-1 and TRBJ1-4; D is unclear. V was clipped by 2 bases and J by 4 bases, with 8 bases between them. The CDR3 is made up of 14 amino acids. Germline CDR1 is MGHRA and CDR2 is YSYEKL. The CDR3 protein is CASSQMGSNEKLFF. CDR3 sequence (DNA): TGCGCCAGCAGCCAAATGGGGAGTAATGAAAAACTGTTTTTT.

V is TRBV7-3 and J is TRBJ2-2; D is unresolved. The V gene lost 0 bases and the J gene lost 1 base, with 9 bases spanning the gap. Per germline, CDR1 SGHTA and CDR2 FQGTGA. This CDR3 has 16 residues. Here the CDR3 DNA reads TGTGCCAGCAGCTTAACGTCGGCCCTGAACACCGGGGAGCTGTTTTTT. Its protein is CASSLTSALNTGELFF.

The chain has TRBV28 and TRBJ1-4; D perhaps matches TRBD1 (5 bases). Germline V gives CDR1 MDHEN, CDR2 SYDVKM. Trimming shortened V by 5 bases and J by 7 bases, and 8 bases separated the two germline ends. The CDR3 is 12 residues long. The chain's CDR3 is CASSQGSEKLFF. CDR3 bases: TGTGCCAGCAGTCAGGGATCTGAAAAACTGTTTTTT.

The V call is TRBV5-1, the J call TRBJ2-3; D assignment may be TRBD1 or TRBD2 (6 bases each). The V gene's germline CDR1 is SGHRS and CDR2 YFSETQ. V was pared by 4 bases and J by 0 bases, with 12 bases between. This CDR3 region has 15 residues. The CDR3 region is CASSRDTSSTDTQYF. CDR3 sequence (DNA): TGCGCCAGCAGCCGGGACACTAGCAGCACAGATACGCAGTATTTT.

CDR3 in amino acids: CASSSPGQQNIQYF. The CDR3 coding sequence is TGTGCCAGCAGTTCCCCCGGGCAGCAAAACATTCAGTACTTC. This chain joins TRBV6-6 and TRBJ2-4; D not certain. The germline V gene encodes CDR1 MNHNY and CDR2 SVGAGI (reference sequence). The CDR3 covers 14 residues. Trimming shortened V by 4 bases and J by 5 bases, and 12 bases separated the two germline ends.

J is TRBJ1-1 and V is TRBV30; 7 nucleotides align to TRBD1. Germline loops: CDR1 GTSNPN, CDR2 SVGIG (reference sequence). The CDR3 spans 13 residues. V lost 3 bases to trimming and J lost 1 base; unmatched junction nucleotides: 2. DNA for the CDR3: TGTGCCTGGAGGTGGACAGGGAACACTGAAGCTTTCTTT. Translated, it gives CAWRWTGNTEAFF.

The chain joins TRBV7-9 to TRBJ2-2, with D uncertain. V was cut by 3 bases and J by 3 bases, with 8 bases left in between. This CDR3 has 14 residues. The germline V gene has CDR1 SEHNR and CDR2 FQNEAQ (reference sequence). CDR3 sequence: CASSFERDTGELFF. CDR3 bases: TGTGCCAGCAGCTTCGAACGGGACACCGGGGAGCTGTTTTTT.

The chain uses TRBV20-1 and TRBJ2-2; 13 nucleotides align to TRBD2. Trimming cost V 3 bases and J 4 bases; bases outside gene matches: 14. The CDR3 has 19 residues. Germline-derived CDR1 and CDR2 are DFQATT and SNEGSKA (reference sequence). CDR3 region: CSASVISSGLAGITGELFF. In nucleotides, the CDR3 is TGCAGTGCTAGTGTGATTAGTTCGGGACTAGCGGGGATCACCGGGGAGCTGTTTTTT.